This TCR beta chain derives from a study of blood T cell repertoires in COVID-19. About the study: Sites in the United States, Italy and Spain provided acute and convalescent COVID-19 samples. PBMCs, B-cell-depleted T cells, or T cells provided the cDNA or gDNA that made up the material.

Authors' data handling: Nucleated cell number was recorded as an estimate derived from reference gene primer amplification. The protocol was immunoSEQ multiplex PCR, while the TCRdb copy is restricted to in-frame clones and leaves out a portion. V, J and clone size reflect that table, while D and trimming were determined from the DNA. Of roughly 87,000 clones detected, approximately 88% appear once; the ten largest clones hold roughly 0.51%. The CDR3 covers 15 residues. Germline CDR1 and CDR2: PRHDT and FYEKMQ (reference sequence). V lost 0 bases and J 3 bases, leaving 9 bases between the germline ends.

The sequence was obtained from a man in his 60s with acute or convalescent COVID-19. The chain uses TRBV13 and TRBJ2-1; a possible D gene is TRBD2 (5 bases). Sequencing input: peripheral blood. The chain's CDR3 is CASSLGGRDYNEQFF. CDR3 DNA sequence: TGTGCCAGCAGCTTAGGTGGCCGGGACTACAATGAGCAGTTCTTC.